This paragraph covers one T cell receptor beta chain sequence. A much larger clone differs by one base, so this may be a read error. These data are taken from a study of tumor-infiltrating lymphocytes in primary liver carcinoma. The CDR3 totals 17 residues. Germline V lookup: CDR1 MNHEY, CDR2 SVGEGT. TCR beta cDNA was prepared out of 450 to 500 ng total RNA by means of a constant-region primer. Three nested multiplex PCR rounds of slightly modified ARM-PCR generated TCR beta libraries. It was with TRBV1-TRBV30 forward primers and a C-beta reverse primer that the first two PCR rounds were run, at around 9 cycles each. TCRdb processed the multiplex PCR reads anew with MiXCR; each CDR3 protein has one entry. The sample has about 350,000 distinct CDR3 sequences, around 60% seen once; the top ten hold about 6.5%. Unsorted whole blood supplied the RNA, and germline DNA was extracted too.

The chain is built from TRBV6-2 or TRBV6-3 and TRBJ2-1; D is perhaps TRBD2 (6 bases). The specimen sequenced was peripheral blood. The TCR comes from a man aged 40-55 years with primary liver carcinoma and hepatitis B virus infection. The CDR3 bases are TGTGCCAGCAGTTACTCATTCGAGCGGGCGTCCTACGATGAGCAGTTCTTC. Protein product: CASSYSFERASYDEQFF.